The next 15 T cell receptor beta chains were all read from a single sample in a study of human T cells and chemical hapten exposure (dated by TCRdb to about 2021). Preparation of the library involved RACE. Sequencing took place on a NextSeq 500. TCRdb cleaned the public reads at Q25 with fastp, built clones with MiXCR and kept in-frame beta chains. One record per CDR3 amino acid sequence lists the most common genes and DNA. Here the sample has 150,000 to 200,000 distinct CDR3 sequences; about 27% occur a single time. Together, the top ten hold around 2.3% of the sample. The time point label on this specimen signifies: patch test 3, about 24 weeks after DPC sensitization. This specimen's treatment or condition label, per the study, means: therapeutic diphenylcyclopropenone sensitization with weekly scalp DPC. The sequences come from whole blood, collected in connection with sensitization to the hapten diphenylcyclopropenone (DPC). Receptors originate from a woman between 18 and 29 years old with alopecia areata. Some clones in this sample may be carry-over from other donors' samples.

This clonotype was observed a handful of times. The V and J genes are TRBV4-3 and TRBJ2-7, with no clear D. Germline CDR1 and CDR2: LGHNA and YSLEER. Trimming removed 2 bases at V and 2 bases at J, with 13 bases between. This CDR3 has 15 residues. The CDR3 region is CASSQSPTDTYEQYF. DNA of the CDR3: TGCGCCAGCAGCCAATCACCGACTGATACCTACGAGCAGTACTTC.

V and J are TRBV3-1 and TRBJ2-2, with D hard to call. Germline V CDR1 and CDR2: LGHDT, YNNKEL (reference sequence). V lost 6 bases, J lost 1 base, and 12 bases lay in between. CDR3 length: 15 amino acids. The CDR3, as DNA: TGTGCCAGCAGTCAACTTCCAAGGAACACCGGGGAGCTGTTTTTT. Protein product: CASSQLPRNTGELFF.

CDR3 in DNA: TGTGCCAGCAGTTTGTTCGACAGAAGGATTGGAGAGACCCAGTACTTC. Translating it yields CASSLFDRRIGETQYF. The rearrangement uses TRBV12-3 or TRBV12-4 and TRBJ2-5; the D gene is possibly TRBD1 (5 bases). V shed 3 bases and J shed 4 bases, with 18 bases lying between them. This CDR3 contains 16 residues.

This clonotype has a handful of counts. The rearrangement uses TRBV4-1 and TRBJ2-7, with D possibly TRBD1 on 6 matching bases. V was pared by 3 bases and J by 5 bases, with 11 bases between. The CDR3 has 13 amino acids. CDR1 and CDR2 from the germline V gene are MGHRA and YSYEKL. CDR3 in amino acids: CASSQLRDNEQYF. As DNA, the CDR3 is TGCGCCAGCAGCCAGCTCCGGGACAACGAGCAGTACTTC.

This clonotype was picked up a small number of times. The gene calls are TRBV12-3 or TRBV12-4 and TRBJ1-6; the D gene is possibly TRBD1 (6 bases). The ends were cut back, 6 bases at V and 7 bases at J, with 16 bases in the middle. The CDR3 is made up of 15 amino acids. CDR3 coding DNA: TGTGCCAGCAGGGAGGGGGGCCCGCCCAATTCACCCCTCCACTTT. Translated, it gives CASREGGPPNSPLHF.

This chain connects TRBV15 to TRBJ2-5, with TRBD2 as a possible D gene (5 bases). Trimming shortened V by 6 bases and J by 1 base, and 12 bases separated the two germline ends. Germline V CDR1 and CDR2: LNHNV, YYDKDF (reference sequence). CDR3 size: 14 residues. The CDR3 DNA reads TGTGCCACCAGTTTAAATGGAGGCCAAGAGACCCAGTACTTC. The encoded protein is CATSLNGGQETQYF. Combining the CDR3 with reference TRBV15 and TRBJ2-5 gives the whole variable domain DAMVIQNPRYQVTQFGKPVTLSCSQTLNHNVMYWYQQKSSQAPKLLFHYYDKDFNNEADTPDNFQSRRPNTSFCFLDIRSPGLGDTAMYLCATSLNGGQETQYFGPGTRLLVL.

The table lists this clonotype with a few counts. The chain combines TRBV12-3 or TRBV12-4 with TRBJ1-2; D is uncertain. The length of the CDR3 is 10 residues. Trimming left V 8 bases short and J 5 bases short, with 6 bases between. The CDR3 reads CASGVYGYTF. Written as DNA, the CDR3 is TGTGCCAGCGGTGTTTATGGCTACACCTTC.

This clonotype was observed a handful of times. The chain couples TRBV10-3 to TRBJ2-2, with D possibly matching TRBD1 (6 bases). The CDR3 runs 16 residues. V dropped 4 bases and J dropped 2 bases, with 14 bases sitting between them. Germline CDR1 reads ENHRY; CDR2 reads SYGVKD. The CDR3 nucleotides are TGTGCCATCAGTGGGACGTGGACAGATAACACCGGGGAGCTGTTTTTT. Its protein product is CAISGTWTDNTGELFF.

The V call is TRBV29-1, the J call TRBJ1-2, with D maybe TRBD1 (5 bases). The CDR3 sequence is 13 residues long. CDR1 SQVTM and CDR2 ANQGSEA come from the germline V gene. V lost 0 bases and J lost 5, with 10 bases in between. CDR3 residues: CSVEDEGLYGYTF. The CDR3, as DNA: TGCAGCGTTGAAGATGAGGGACTGTATGGCTACACCTTC.

This chain uses TRBV5-1 with TRBJ2-7, with D possibly being TRBD2 (6 bases). The CDR3 loop spans 13 amino acids. The V end was cut by 2 bases, the J end by 6 bases, with 12 bases between. CDR1 is SGHRS and CDR2 is YFSETQ in the germline V gene. CDR3 bases: TGCGCCAGCAGCTTTTTCGCCGGGGGCGAGCAGTACTTC. It is translated as CASSFFAGGEQYF.

The chain joins TRBV12-3 or TRBV12-4 to TRBJ2-3, with 12 bases that match TRBD2. J lost 2 bases, V lost 2 bases, and 2 bases had no gene match. CDR3 length equals 16 residues. The CDR3 DNA reads as TGTGCCAGCAGTTTAACTAGCGGGGGGTTCACAGATACGCAGTATTTT. Translating it yields CASSLTSGGFTDTQYF.

The chain uses TRBV10-3 and TRBJ2-1, with 11 bases identical to TRBD2. V lost 8 bases and J lost 8; bases outside the gene matches: 17. CDR1 and CDR2 (germline): ENHRY, SYGVKD. The CDR3 runs 17 residues. CDR3 bases: TGTGCCATCGCCCGAGGACTAGCGGGCAACAGGGAGGATGAGCAGTTCTTC. Amino acids: CAIARGLAGNREDEQFF.

This clonotype has a handful of counts. The chain combines TRBV6-5 with TRBJ2-2; TRBD2 might be the D (5 bases). The CDR3 runs to 15 residues. V lost 2 bases and J 3 bases, leaving 10 bases between the germline ends. CDR1 and CDR2 (germline): MNHEY, SVGAGI. The CDR3 nucleotides read TGTGCCAGCAGTTACGAGACGGGATACACCGGGGAGCTGTTTTTT. Protein: CASSYETGYTGELFF.

At least ten counts were recorded for this clonotype. The chain combines TRBV9 with TRBJ2-7; 8 positions agree with TRBD1. CDR1 is SGDLS, CDR2 YYNGEE, per germline. Trimming cost V 3 bases and J 3 bases; bases outside gene matches: 5. The CDR3 loop spans 14 amino acids. CDR3 sequence: CASSAGQGIYEQYF. The DNA for the CDR3 is TGTGCCAGCAGCGCCGGACAGGGTATCTACGAGCAGTACTTC. Full variable domain (remainder filled in from reference TRBV9 and TRBJ2-7): DSGVTQTPKHLITATGQRVTLRCSPRSGDLSVYWYQQSLDQGLQFLIQYYNGEERAKGNILERFSAQQFPDLHSELNLSSLELGDSALYFCASSAGQGIYEQYFGPGTRLTVT.

There are many counts of this clonotype. The genes are TRBV28 and TRBJ1-1; tentative D call: TRBD1 (5 bases). The CDR3 runs 13 residues. CDR1 MDHEN and CDR2 SYDVKM come from the germline V gene. The V gene lost 7 bases and the J gene lost 4 bases, with 13 bases spanning the gap. The CDR3 DNA follows: TGTGCCAGCATCCCTCTGGGGCTCACTGAAGCTTTCTTT. This codes for CASIPLGLTEAFF.